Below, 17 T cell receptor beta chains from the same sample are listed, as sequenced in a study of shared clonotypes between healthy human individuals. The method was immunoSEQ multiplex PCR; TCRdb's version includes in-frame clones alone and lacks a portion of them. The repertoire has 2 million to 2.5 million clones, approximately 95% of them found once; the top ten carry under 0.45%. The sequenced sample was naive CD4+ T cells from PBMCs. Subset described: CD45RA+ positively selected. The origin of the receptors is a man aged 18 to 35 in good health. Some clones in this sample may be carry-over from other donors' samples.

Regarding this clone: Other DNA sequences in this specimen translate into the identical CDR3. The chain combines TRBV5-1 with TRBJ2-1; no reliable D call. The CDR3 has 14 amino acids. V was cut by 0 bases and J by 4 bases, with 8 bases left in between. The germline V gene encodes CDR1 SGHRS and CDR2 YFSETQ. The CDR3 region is CASSLVSGYNEQFF. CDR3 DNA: TGCGCCAGCAGCTTGGTTTCCGGGTACAATGAGCAGTTCTTC.

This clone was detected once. The chain's CDR3 is CASSLRHYSNQPQHF. As DNA, the CDR3 is TGTGCCAGCAGTTTAAGGCACTATAGCAATCAGCCCCAGCATTTT. V gene TRBV28 combines with J gene TRBJ1-5; D remains unclear. The CDR3 sequence is 15 residues long. Germline CDR1 and CDR2: MDHEN and SYDVKM. The V end lost 2 bases, the J end lost 0 bases, and 8 bases lay between the germline ends.

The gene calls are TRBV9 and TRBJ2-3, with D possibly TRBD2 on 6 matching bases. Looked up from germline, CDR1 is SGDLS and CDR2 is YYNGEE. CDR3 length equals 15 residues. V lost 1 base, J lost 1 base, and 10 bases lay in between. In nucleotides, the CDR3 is TGTGCCAGCAGCGTAACAGAGCGGGGCACAGATACGCAGTATTTT. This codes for CASSVTERGTDTQYF.

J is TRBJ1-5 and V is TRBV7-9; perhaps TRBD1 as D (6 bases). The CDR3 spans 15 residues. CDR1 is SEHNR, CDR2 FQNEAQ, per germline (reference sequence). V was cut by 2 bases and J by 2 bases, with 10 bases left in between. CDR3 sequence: CASSLLGQGNQPQHF. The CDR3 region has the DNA TGTGCCAGCAGCTTATTGGGACAAGGCAATCAGCCCCAGCATTTT.

For the CDR3, the DNA is TGCGCCAGCAGCCAAGGGTTAGCCAGGGACCGCGATCAGCCCCAGCATTTT. The encoded protein is CASSQGLARDRDQPQHF. This chain joins TRBV4-1 and TRBJ1-5, with D possibly TRBD1 on 5 matching bases. The V and J ends lost 1 base and 5 bases respectively, with 18 bases between them. Germline values: CDR1 MGHRA, CDR2 YSYEKL. The CDR3 loop spans 17 amino acids.

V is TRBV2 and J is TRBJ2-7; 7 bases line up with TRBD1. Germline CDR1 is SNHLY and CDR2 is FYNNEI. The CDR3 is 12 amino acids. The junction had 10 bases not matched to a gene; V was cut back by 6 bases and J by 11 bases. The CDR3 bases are TGTGCCAGCAGGAGACAGGGTTACACTGAGTACTTC. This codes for CASRRQGYTEYF.

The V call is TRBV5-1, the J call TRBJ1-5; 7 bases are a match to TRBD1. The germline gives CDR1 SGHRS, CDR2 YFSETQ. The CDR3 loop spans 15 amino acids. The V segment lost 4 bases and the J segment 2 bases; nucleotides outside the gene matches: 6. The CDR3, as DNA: TGCGCCAGCAGCACGAATACAGGGGGCAATCAGCCCCAGCATTTT. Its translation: CASSTNTGGNQPQHF.

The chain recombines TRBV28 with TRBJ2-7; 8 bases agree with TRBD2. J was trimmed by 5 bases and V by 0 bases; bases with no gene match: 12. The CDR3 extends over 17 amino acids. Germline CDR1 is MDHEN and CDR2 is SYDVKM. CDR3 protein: CASSLWELAEGSNEQYF. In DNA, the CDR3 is TGTGCCAGCAGTTTATGGGAACTAGCGGAGGGGTCCAACGAGCAGTACTTC.

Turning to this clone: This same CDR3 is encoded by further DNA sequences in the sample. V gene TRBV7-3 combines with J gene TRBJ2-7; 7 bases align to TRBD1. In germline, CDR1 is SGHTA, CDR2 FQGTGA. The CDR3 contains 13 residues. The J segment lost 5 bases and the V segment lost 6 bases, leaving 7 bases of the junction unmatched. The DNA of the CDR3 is TGTGCCAGCAGTCTCGACAGGGACCACGAGCAGTACTTC. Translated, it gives CASSLDRDHEQYF.

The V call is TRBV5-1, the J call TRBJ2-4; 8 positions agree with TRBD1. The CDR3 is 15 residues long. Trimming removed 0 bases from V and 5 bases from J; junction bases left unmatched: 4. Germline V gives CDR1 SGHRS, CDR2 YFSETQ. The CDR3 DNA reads TGCGCCAGCAGCTTGGACGGCAGGGGGCAAAACATTCAGTACTTC. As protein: CASSLDGRGQNIQYF.

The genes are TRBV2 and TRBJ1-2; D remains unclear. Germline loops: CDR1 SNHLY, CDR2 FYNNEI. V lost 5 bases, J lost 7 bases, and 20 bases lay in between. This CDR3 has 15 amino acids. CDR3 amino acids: CASSPRMAAGSGYTF. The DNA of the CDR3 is TGTGCCAGCAGTCCTAGAATGGCAGCTGGTAGTGGCTACACCTTC.

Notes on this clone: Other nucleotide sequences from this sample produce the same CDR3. Here the CDR3 reads CASSPPGAGNTIYF. The CDR3 DNA follows: TGTGCCAGCAGTCCCCCAGGGGCTGGAAACACCATATATTTT. The V gene is TRBV6-5, the J gene TRBJ1-3; maybe TRBD1 (6 bases). CDR3 size: 14 residues. Deletions cut 5 bases from V and 2 bases from J, with 10 bases between. Germline V gene lookup returns CDR1 MNHEY and CDR2 SVGAGI.

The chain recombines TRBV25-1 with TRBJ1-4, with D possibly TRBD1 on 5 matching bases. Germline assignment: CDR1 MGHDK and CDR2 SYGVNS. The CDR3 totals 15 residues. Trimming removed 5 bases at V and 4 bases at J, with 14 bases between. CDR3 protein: CASSKVQGNNEKLFF. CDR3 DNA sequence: TGTGCCAGCAGTAAGGTCCAGGGAAATAATGAAAAACTGTTTTTT.

CDR3 sequence reads: CSVLMIQETQYF. The CDR3 bases are TGCAGCGTTTTGATGATCCAAGAGACCCAGTACTTC. This chain links TRBV29-1 with TRBJ2-5; no clear D gene. V was pared by 5 bases and J by 1 base, with 8 bases between. Looked up from germline, CDR1 is SQVTM and CDR2 is ANQGSEA. The CDR3 spans 12 residues.

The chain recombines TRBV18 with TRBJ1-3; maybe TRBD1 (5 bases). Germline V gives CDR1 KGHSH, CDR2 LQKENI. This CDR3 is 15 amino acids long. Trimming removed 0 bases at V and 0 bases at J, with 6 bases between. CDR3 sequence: CASSPPTASGNTIYF. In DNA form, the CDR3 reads TGTGCCAGCTCACCACCGACAGCCTCTGGAAACACCATATATTTT.

CDR3 DNA sequence: TGCGCCAGCAGCCCGGACGCGAACACTGAAGCTTTCTTT. This codes for CASSPDANTEAFF. The chain carries TRBV10-1 and TRBJ1-1; D uncertain. V was shortened by 6 bases and J by 1 base, with 9 bases between the two germline ends. The CDR3 contains 13 residues. Germline V CDR1 and CDR2: WNHNN, SYGVQD (reference sequence).

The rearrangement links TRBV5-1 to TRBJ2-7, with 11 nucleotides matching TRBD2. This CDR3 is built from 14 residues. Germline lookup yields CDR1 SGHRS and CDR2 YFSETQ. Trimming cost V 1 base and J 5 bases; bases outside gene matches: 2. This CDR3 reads CASSLTSGSDEQYF. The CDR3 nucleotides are TGCGCCAGCAGCTTGACTAGCGGGAGCGACGAGCAGTACTTC. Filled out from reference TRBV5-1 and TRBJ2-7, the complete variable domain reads KAGVTQTPRYLIKTRGQQVTLSCSPISGHRSVSWYQQTPGQGLQFLFEYFSETQRNKGNFPGRFSGRQFSNSRSEMNVSTLELGDSALYLCASSLTSGSDEQYFGPGTRLTVT.